Reported below is one T cell receptor beta chain. What it binds is not known. The PCR contained 60 Vbeta and 13 Jbeta primers. The assay was immunoSEQ multiplex PCR, and TCRdb's table has in-frame clones only and misses some. Among hundreds of thousands of clones, approximately 84% were seen once, and the ten largest hold over 0.5%. The data are from a study of cytomegalovirus exposure and HLA in healthy donors. Study-wide context: A data release that came early held around 85 million unique TCRs from HLA-typed donors.

Study-wide points: Researchers reported in a later analysis that a missense DCLRE1C variant was tied to TCR beta V- and J-gene trimming.

This clonotype originated in a woman in her 40s in good health and CMV-seronegative. Sequencing was carried out using PBMCs.

CDR3 amino acids: CASKTQGSNEKLFF. The CDR3 region has the DNA TGTGCCAGCAAGACACAGGGATCTAATGAAAAACTGTTTTTT. V and J are TRBV6-5 and TRBJ1-4, with D tentatively TRBD1 (6 bases). The CDR3 spans 14 residues. Germline lookup yields CDR1 MNHEY and CDR2 SVGAGI. The V and J ends lost 7 bases and 3 bases respectively, with 12 bases between them.